This passage covers 28 T cell receptor beta chains from one sample sequenced in a study of radiation and T cells in renal cell carcinoma. Profiling relied on immunoSEQ multiplex PCR, and the TCRdb table lists in-frame clones only, not all of them. Among about 64,000 clones listed, 60% to 85% were seen once. Time point given: blood 4 weeks post-SBRT, at nephrectomy. Noted treatment: 15 Gy SBRT to primary tumor, nephrectomy 4 weeks later. Sequenced material: blood, taken from a patient whose treatment included radiotherapy and nephrectomy. The receptor source for this set is a man between 60 and 70 years old with renal cell carcinoma.

The rearrangement joins TRBV10-3 to TRBJ2-5; 12 nucleotides agree with TRBD2. Germline CDR1 and CDR2: ENHRY and SYGVKD. The V segment lost 4 bases and the J segment 1 base; nucleotides outside the gene matches: 1. CDR3 length: 15 residues. The CDR3 is CAISATSGGQETQYF. CDR3 nucleotides: TGTGCCATCAGTGCGACTAGCGGGGGCCAAGAGACCCAGTACTTC.

J is TRBJ2-7 and V is TRBV30; TRBD1 matches at 9 bases. After removal of 5 bases from V and 1 base from J, the junction contained 6 bases not matched to a gene. The CDR3 spans 14 residues. Per the germline V gene, CDR1 is GTSNPN and CDR2 is SVGIG (reference sequence). CDR3 nucleotide sequence: TGTGCCTGGGGTCCCGGGACAGGGTCCTACGAGCAGTACTTC. Translated, it gives CAWGPGTGSYEQYF.

Here the CDR3 DNA reads TGCAGCGTTGAAACGGGCAGGGGCAAAAACATTCAGTACTTC. This translates into CSVETGRGKNIQYF. The chain has TRBV29-1 and TRBJ2-4; D possibly corresponds to TRBD1 (6 bases). The CDR3 is 14 amino acids. V was shortened by 2 bases and J by 3 bases, with 11 bases between the two germline ends. Germline V lookup: CDR1 SQVTM, CDR2 ANQGSEA.

The genes are TRBV4-3 and TRBJ2-3, with 10 bases fitting TRBD2. Germline loops: CDR1 LGHNA, CDR2 YSLEER. The V segment lost 2 bases and the J segment 2 bases; nucleotides outside the gene matches: 10. The CDR3 loop spans 18 amino acids. CDR3 sequence reads: CASSQRLASGGHTDTQYF. CDR3 DNA sequence: TGCGCCAGCAGCCAACGATTGGCTAGCGGGGGCCACACAGATACGCAGTATTTT.

V gene TRBV6-5 combines with J gene TRBJ2-1; 8 bases match TRBD2. The V gene's germline CDR1 is MNHEY and CDR2 SVGAGI. J lost 10 bases, V lost 1 base, and 0 bases had no gene match. The CDR3 consists of 12 residues. CDR3 sequence reads: CASSYLAGEQFF. For the CDR3, the DNA is TGTGCCAGCAGTTACTTAGCGGGAGAGCAGTTCTTC.

This sequence joins TRBV12-5 and TRBJ1-5; 9 nucleotides agree with TRBD1. Germline V CDR1 and CDR2: LGHNT, FRNRAP. The V segment lost 6 bases and the J segment 1 base; nucleotides outside the gene matches: 7. The CDR3 sequence is 16 residues long. CDR3: CASGGTGGASNQPQHF. CDR3 nucleotides: TGTGCTAGTGGGGGTACAGGGGGCGCGAGCAATCAGCCCCAGCATTTT.

This rearrangement joins TRBV7-2 to TRBJ2-3, with 16 nucleotides matching TRBD2. Germline loops: CDR1 SGHTA, CDR2 FQGNSA. Trimming at V came to 11 bases and at J to 5 bases, leaving 10 bases not matched to a gene. This CDR3 is 16 amino acids long. CDR3 nucleotides: TGTGCCGGACTGGGACTAGCGGGGGGGCCGGGAGATACGCAGTATTTT. Its protein product is CAGLGLAGGPGDTQYF.

CDR3 in amino acids: CASSQGLAGGVGEQFF. The CDR3 region has the DNA TGTGCCAGCAGCCAGGGACTAGCGGGGGGGGTTGGTGAGCAGTTCTTC. The chain links TRBV7-2 to TRBJ2-1; 16 bases line up with TRBD2. Germline CDR1 and CDR2: SGHTA and FQGNSA. The CDR3 sequence is 16 residues long. J was trimmed by 9 bases and V by 5 bases; bases with no gene match: 7.

V gene TRBV19 combines with J gene TRBJ1-2; D is perhaps TRBD1 (5 bases). The V and J ends lost 1 base and 5 bases respectively, with 11 bases between them. Germline CDR1 LNHDA, CDR2 SQIVND (reference sequence). The CDR3 spans 14 residues. Written as DNA, the CDR3 is TGTGCCAGTAGTATAGGGAACTCAGGGTATGGCTACACCTTC. Its translation is CASSIGNSGYGYTF.

A single count supports this clone. The gene calls are TRBV5-1 and TRBJ2-5; D is uncertain. The DNA end favors TRBJ2-7, so the J call may be wrong. The germline CDR1 and CDR2 sequences are SGHRS and YFSETQ. The CDR3 loop spans 15 amino acids. CDR3 amino acids: CASSLGRASSYEQYF. The DNA for the CDR3 is TGCGCCAGCAGCTTGGGACGGGCGAGCTCCTACGAGCAGTACTTC.

The CDR3 DNA reads TGCGCCAGCAGCATAGAAATTACTAGGAGCTCCTACAATGAGCAGTTCTTC. Amino acids: CASSIEITRSSYNEQFF. The chain uses TRBV5-1 and TRBJ2-1; D is perhaps TRBD2 (5 bases). The V gene lost 4 bases and the J gene lost 0 bases, with 17 bases spanning the gap. CDR3 length equals 17 residues. The V gene's germline CDR1 is SGHRS and CDR2 YFSETQ.

The V gene is TRBV2, the J gene TRBJ2-3; 7 bases map to TRBD2. V was pared by 5 bases and J by 1 base, with 6 bases of the junction left unmatched. CDR1 and CDR2 (germline): SNHLY, FYNNEI. The CDR3 has 15 amino acids. The chain's CDR3 is CASSFGGTRTDTQYF. CDR3 nucleotides: TGTGCCAGCAGTTTCGGGGGGACGCGCACAGATACGCAGTATTTT.

Here the CDR3 reads CATSRSDLPLFF. DNA of the CDR3: TGTGCCACCAGCAGGTCGGACCTTCCCCTGTTTTTT. The rearrangement links TRBV15 to TRBJ1-4; D call uncertain. Germline values: CDR1 LNHNV, CDR2 YYDKDF (reference sequence). The CDR3 is 12 amino acids. Trimming took 3 bases from V and 14 from J, leaving 13 bases between them.

J is TRBJ1-5 and V is TRBV25-1; D might be TRBD1 (5 bases). CDR3 size: 15 residues. Germline V CDR1 and CDR2: MGHDK, SYGVNS. V was cut by 4 bases and J by 6 bases, with 16 bases left in between. This CDR3 is CASSASGGGSQPQHF. The CDR3 nucleotides read TGTGCCAGCAGTGCTTCTGGGGGAGGGAGTCAGCCCCAGCATTTT.

The J gene is TRBJ2-7, the V gene TRBV4-3; 8 nucleotides match TRBD1. From germline, CDR1 is LGHNA and CDR2 YSLEER. This CDR3 is 15 amino acids long. V shed 3 bases, J shed 0 bases, and the junction held 4 bases outside the gene matches. CDR3 nucleotide sequence: TGCGCCAGCAGCCAGACAGGGGCCCTCTCCTACGAGCAGTACTTC. Translated: CASSQTGALSYEQYF.

This clone was picked up a small number of times. The J gene is TRBJ1-3, the V gene TRBV9; D unclear. The germline V and J ends were trimmed by 7 bases and 4 bases, with 15 bases remaining between them. The CDR3 consists of 14 residues. Germline V lookup: CDR1 SGDLS, CDR2 YYNGEE. CDR3 in amino acids: CASGLESLGNTIYF. In nucleotides, the CDR3 is TGTGCCAGCGGGCTAGAATCTCTCGGAAACACCATATATTTT. The variable domain in full, with the rest retrieved from reference TRBV9 and TRBJ1-3, is DSGVTQTPKHLITATGQRVTLRCSPRSGDLSVYWYQQSLDQGLQFLIQYYNGEERAKGNILERFSAQQFPDLHSELNLSSLELGDSALYFCASGLESLGNTIYFGEGSWLTVV.

V usage is TRBV11-3 and J usage is TRBJ1-1; 10 bases map to TRBD1. CDR1 SGHNT and CDR2 YENEEA come from the germline V gene. Losses at the gene ends were 5 bases for V and 3 bases for J; bases not matched to a gene: 9. CDR3 size: 16 residues. This chain's CDR3 is CASSPTPGQGDTEAFF. CDR3 DNA: TGTGCCAGCAGCCCAACACCAGGACAGGGGGACACTGAAGCTTTCTTT.

The CDR3 spells CASSWTGGGTEAFF. The CDR3 coding sequence is TGTGCCAGCAGCTGGACAGGGGGTGGGACTGAAGCTTTCTTT. The rearrangement joins TRBV5-8 to TRBJ1-1; 10 nucleotides line up with TRBD1. Germline CDR1 and CDR2: SGHTS and YDEGEE. J lost 5 bases, V lost 3 bases, and 4 bases had no gene match. The CDR3 spans 14 residues.

This clone occurred a few times. The chain is built from TRBV6-1 and TRBJ2-7; no firm D call. CDR3 length: 13 residues. V was trimmed by 0 bases and J by 7 bases, leaving 10 bases between them. The germline gives CDR1 MNHNS, CDR2 SASEGT. CDR3 region: CASSEARAWEQYV. CDR3 nucleotides: TGTGCCAGCAGTGAAGCAAGGGCGTGGGAGCAGTACGTC.

The chain uses TRBV10-3 and TRBJ2-7, with TRBD2 identical over 11 bases. The length of the CDR3 is 13 residues. J was trimmed by 3 bases and V by 6 bases; bases with no gene match: 1. Germline CDR1 is ENHRY and CDR2 is SYGVKD. The CDR3 region has the DNA TGTGCCATCAGGGGACTAGCGGTCTACGAGCAGTACTTC. Translated: CAIRGLAVYEQYF.

The chain links TRBV7-6 to TRBJ2-7; possible D gene TRBD1, 6 bases. The germline gives CDR1 SGHVS, CDR2 FNYEAQ. Trimming stripped 1 base from V and 1 base from J, with 11 bases between. The CDR3 loop spans 15 amino acids. The CDR3: CASSLGTVSSYEQYF. DNA of the CDR3: TGTGCCAGCAGCTTAGGGACAGTTTCTTCCTACGAGCAGTACTTC. The full variable domain, with the rest looked up from reference TRBV7-6 and TRBJ2-7, is GAGVSQSPRYKVTKRGQDVALRCDPISGHVSLYWYRQALGQGPEFLTYFNYEAQQDKSGLPNDRFSAERPEGSISTLTIQRTEQRDSAMYRCASSLGTVSSYEQYFGPGTRLTVT.

The chain joins TRBV6-1 to TRBJ2-7; D is perhaps TRBD1 (5 bases). Trimming left V 7 bases short and J 2 bases short, with 9 bases between. The CDR3 sequence is 12 residues long. Germline values: CDR1 MNHNS, CDR2 SASEGT. The CDR3 sequence: CASKDNPYEQYV. The CDR3 DNA follows: TGTGCCAGCAAGGACAACCCCTACGAGCAGTACGTC.

This rearrangement joins TRBV18 to TRBJ2-5; 7 bases are a match to TRBD1. The J call may be in error: the DNA end matches TRBJ2-7 better. Germline V gene data show CDR1 as KGHSH and CDR2 as LQKENI. The CDR3 is 14 residues long. CDR3 bases: TGTGCCAGCTCACCACCGACAGGGACCTACGAGCAGTACTTC. Translated: CASSPPTGTYEQYF.

The V call is TRBV5-1, the J call TRBJ1-1; no clear D. This CDR3 contains 12 residues. The V gene's germline CDR1 is SGHRS and CDR2 YFSETQ. Trimming removed 3 bases at V and 4 bases at J, with 7 bases between. The CDR3 nucleotides read TGCGCCAGCAGCTCCGGTTTCACTGAAGCTTTCTTT. Its protein is CASSSGFTEAFF.

This chain links TRBV18 with TRBJ2-5; 7 nucleotides align to TRBD1. Germline V CDR1 and CDR2: KGHSH, LQKENI. J was trimmed by 0 bases and V by 5 bases; bases with no gene match: 12. CDR3 length: 17 amino acids. CDR3 amino acids: CASSNTRQGPDQETQYF. The CDR3 DNA is TGTGCCAGCTCAAATACTCGACAGGGCCCAGACCAAGAGACCCAGTACTTC.

The chain links TRBV6-1 to TRBJ2-2; D is possibly TRBD2 (6 bases). The CDR3 is 15 amino acids. Germline values: CDR1 MNHNS, CDR2 SASEGT. Trimming removed 4 bases at V and 6 bases at J, with 15 bases between. CDR3 sequence: CASSVMDYNPGELFF. CDR3 DNA sequence: TGTGCCAGCAGTGTTATGGACTACAATCCCGGGGAGCTGTTTTTT.

This chain links TRBV6-6 with TRBJ1-1; 7 bases align to TRBD1. With V trimmed by 5 bases and J by 6 bases, 3 bases remained unmatched. This CDR3 has 12 amino acids. Germline loops: CDR1 MNHNY, CDR2 SVGAGI (reference sequence). This CDR3 reads CASSIGTAEAFF. The CDR3 coding sequence is TGTGCCAGCAGTATAGGGACAGCTGAAGCTTTCTTT.

The V call is TRBV5-4, the J call TRBJ1-2; 8 bases map to TRBD1. Germline V gives CDR1 SGHNT, CDR2 YYREEE (reference sequence). After removal of 3 bases from V and 0 bases from J, the junction contained 4 bases not matched to a gene. The length of the CDR3 is 15 residues. CDR3 in amino acids: CASSWTGNSNYGYTF. The CDR3 DNA is TGTGCCAGCAGCTGGACAGGGAATTCTAACTATGGCTACACCTTC. Full variable domain (missing parts from reference TRBV5-4 and TRBJ1-2): ETGVTQSPTHLIKTRGQQVTLRCSSQSGHNTVSWYQQALGQGPQFIFQYYREEENGRGNFPPRFSGLQFPNYSSELNVNALELDDSALYLCASSWTGNSNYGYTFGSGTRLTVV.